Each of the 17 T cell receptor beta chains below was sequenced from the same sample in a study of CD8 T cells in ankylosing spondylitis (dated by TCRdb to 2017 to 2019). Library prep was done by 5' RACE. Reads for this sample came from an Illumina HiSeq 2500. The public reads were quality trimmed at Q25 with fastp and then assembled into clones with MiXCR by TCRdb, keeping productive beta chains. Rows are combined by CDR3 protein, so each entry shows the most common genes and DNA. For this sample the table gives tens of thousands of distinct CDR3 sequences, of which 3% to 3.5% were detected only once. Clones ranked in the top ten supply approximately 2.9% of the sample. The sequenced sample was blood, either unsorted or a sorted T cell fraction (not recorded which). Every receptor here comes from a male donor with ankylosing spondylitis or in good health (not recorded which).

In this sample, this clonotype turned up many times. This chain joins TRBV9 and TRBJ1-1; D is unclear. In germline, CDR1 is SGDLS, CDR2 YYNGEE. The CDR3 loop spans 13 amino acids. With 7 bases removed from V and 0 bases from J, the gap between germline ends came to 10 bases. CDR3 sequence reads: CASATAMNTEAFF. The CDR3 DNA sequence: TGTGCCAGCGCCACCGCTATGAACACTGAAGCTTTCTTT.

Ten or more counts support this clonotype. The chain carries TRBV9 and TRBJ2-5; D is possibly TRBD2 (5 bases). Germline CDR1 is SGDLS and CDR2 is YYNGEE. This CDR3 region has 15 residues. The germline V and J ends were trimmed by 0 bases and 5 bases, with 14 bases remaining between them. The CDR3 bases are TGTGCCAGCAGCGTAGGCGAGGGCACTTCGGAGACCCAGTACTTC. Translated, it gives CASSVGEGTSETQYF.

There are many counts of this clonotype. This rearrangement joins TRBV9 to TRBJ2-2, with D perhaps TRBD1 (7 bases). With 3 bases removed from V and 5 bases from J, the gap between germline ends came to 11 bases. Germline CDR1 and CDR2: SGDLS and YYNGEE. The CDR3 loop spans 14 amino acids. This chain's CDR3 is CASSAQGRTGELFF. The CDR3 nucleotides are TGTGCCAGCAGCGCACAGGGGAGGACCGGGGAGCTGTTTTTT.

This clonotype has a count of ten or more. The V call is TRBV9, the J call TRBJ2-2; no reliable D call. V was pared by 4 bases and J by 2 bases, with 9 bases between. Germline V gene sequence: CDR1 SGDLS, CDR2 YYNGEE. This CDR3 has 14 amino acids. As DNA, the CDR3 is TGTGCCAGCAGCCTATCCTCTAACACCGGGGAGCTGTTTTTT. Translating gives CASSLSSNTGELFF. Looking up the rest from reference TRBV9 and TRBJ2-2 gives the full variable domain: DSGVTQTPKHLITATGQRVTLRCSPRSGDLSVYWYQQSLDQGLQFLIQYYNGEERAKGNILERFSAQQFPDLHSELNLSSLELGDSALYFCASSLSSNTGELFFGEGSRLTVL.

This clonotype was found many times. The rearrangement uses TRBV9 and TRBJ2-5; possible D gene TRBD1, 6 bases. The V end was cut by 3 bases, the J end by 4 bases, with 16 bases between. This CDR3 region has 15 residues. CDR1 and CDR2 (germline): SGDLS, YYNGEE. This chain's CDR3 is CASSAGQSKAETQYF. Written as DNA, the CDR3 is TGTGCCAGCAGCGCTGGACAGTCGAAGGCAGAGACCCAGTACTTC.

The chain employs TRBV9 and TRBJ2-2; D unresolved. Germline V gene lookup returns CDR1 SGDLS and CDR2 YYNGEE. V shed 1 base and J shed 8 bases, with 6 bases lying between them. CDR3 length: 12 residues. The CDR3 DNA reads as TGTGCCAGCAGCGTAATCAGGGGGGAGCTGTTTTTT. It specifies CASSVIRGELFF.

This clonotype was observed a handful of times. The gene calls are TRBV9 and TRBJ2-5, with a tentative D call TRBD2 (5 bases). CDR1 and CDR2 from the germline V gene are SGDLS and YYNGEE. V lost 0 bases, J lost 4 bases, and 10 bases lay in between. The CDR3 sequence is 14 residues long. The CDR3 here is CASSVDPGIETQYF. As DNA, the CDR3 is TGTGCCAGCAGCGTAGATCCGGGGATAGAGACCCAGTACTTC.

At least ten counts were recorded for this clonotype. V and J are TRBV9 and TRBJ2-3, with D possibly being TRBD1 (6 bases). Trimming pared 5 bases from V and 0 bases from J, leaving 13 bases between. The CDR3 length is 15 residues. Per the germline V gene, CDR1 is SGDLS and CDR2 is YYNGEE. The CDR3 DNA reads TGTGCCAGCAGTTCACAGGGAATTAGCACAGATACGCAGTATTTT. Protein sequence: CASSSQGISTDTQYF.

The sample holds a few counts of this clonotype. The J gene is TRBJ2-2, the V gene TRBV9; D is perhaps TRBD1 (5 bases). Germline V CDR1 and CDR2: SGDLS, YYNGEE. V was clipped by 4 bases and J by 1 base, with 8 bases between them. The CDR3 consists of 14 residues. CDR3 DNA sequence: TGTGCCAGCAGCTATACAGGGAACACCGGGGAGCTGTTTTTT. Translating it yields CASSYTGNTGELFF.

There are many counts of this clonotype. This chain uses TRBV9 with TRBJ2-1; D is uncertain. V lost 0 bases and J lost 5, with 9 bases in between. This CDR3 spans 14 amino acids. Germline CDR1 and CDR2: SGDLS and YYNGEE. CDR3 region: CASSVGAIDNEQFF. CDR3 nucleotide sequence: TGTGCCAGCAGCGTAGGGGCGATTGACAATGAGCAGTTCTTC. The variable domain in full, completed from reference TRBV9 and TRBJ2-1, reads DSGVTQTPKHLITATGQRVTLRCSPRSGDLSVYWYQQSLDQGLQFLIQYYNGEERAKGNILERFSAQQFPDLHSELNLSSLELGDSALYFCASSVGAIDNEQFFGPGTRLTVL.

This clonotype was counted many times. V is TRBV9 and J is TRBJ2-2; D unclear. The germline gives CDR1 SGDLS, CDR2 YYNGEE. V lost 0 bases and J 5 bases, leaving 8 bases between the germline ends. This CDR3 is 14 amino acids long. CDR3 sequence: CASSVAIETGELFF. In DNA, the CDR3 is TGTGCCAGCAGCGTAGCTATCGAGACCGGGGAGCTGTTTTTT.

This clonotype was seen ten or more times. V gene TRBV9 combines with J gene TRBJ2-3; 7 nucleotides line up with TRBD1. The V gene end was trimmed by 2 bases and the J gene end by 0 bases; junction bases not matched to a gene: 3. Per the germline V gene, CDR1 is SGDLS and CDR2 is YYNGEE. The CDR3 loop spans 15 amino acids. DNA for the CDR3: TGTGCCAGCAGCGTGCAGGGGGAAAGCACAGATACGCAGTATTTT. Translated: CASSVQGESTDTQYF.

The table lists this clonotype with many counts. The rearrangement uses TRBV9 and TRBJ1-5, with D possibly matching TRBD1 (6 bases). V gave up 2 bases and J gave up 2 bases, with 11 bases separating them. The germline CDR1 and CDR2 sequences are SGDLS and YYNGEE. The CDR3 sequence is 15 residues long. The CDR3 here is CASSVSSGGNQPQHF. In DNA, the CDR3 is TGTGCCAGCAGCGTCTCATCAGGGGGCAATCAGCCCCAGCATTTT.

This clonotype appeared many times. The chain employs TRBV9 and TRBJ1-2; TRBD1 matches at 8 bases. The CDR3 spans 13 residues. The V and J ends lost 3 bases and 2 bases, in that order; junction bases with no gene match: 0. In germline, CDR1 is SGDLS, CDR2 YYNGEE. CDR3 in DNA: TGTGCCAGCAGCGGACAGGGGAACTATGGCTACACCTTC. Its translation is CASSGQGNYGYTF.

This clonotype was counted many times. The chain recombines TRBV9 with TRBJ2-6; TRBD2 is a possible D gene (5 bases). The V end was cut by 0 bases, the J end by 0 bases, with 7 bases between. This CDR3 contains 16 residues. Germline CDR1 is SGDLS and CDR2 is YYNGEE. In nucleotides, the CDR3 is TGTGCCAGCAGCGTAGCGGGAAACTCTGGGGCCAACGTCCTGACTTTC. As protein: CASSVAGNSGANVLTF. The complete variable domain, with remaining parts taken from reference TRBV9 and TRBJ2-6, reads DSGVTQTPKHLITATGQRVTLRCSPRSGDLSVYWYQQSLDQGLQFLIQYYNGEERAKGNILERFSAQQFPDLHSELNLSSLELGDSALYFCASSVAGNSGANVLTFGAGSRLTVL.

This clonotype was observed many times. The rearrangement uses TRBV9 and TRBJ1-2; 9 nucleotides align to TRBD1. V shed 6 bases, J shed 1 base, and the junction held 19 bases outside the gene matches. Germline V gene data show CDR1 as SGDLS and CDR2 as YYNGEE. There are 19 residues in the CDR3. The CDR3 loop is CASTMDRGPRSANNYGYTF. The CDR3 DNA reads TGTGCCAGCACCATGGACAGGGGACCCCGTTCGGCCAATAACTATGGCTACACCTTC.

This clonotype was recorded many times. For the CDR3, the DNA is TGTGCCAGCAGCGCCGACGGGACAGATACGCAGTATTTT. Its protein is CASSADGTDTQYF. This chain connects TRBV9 to TRBJ2-3; D not certain. The CDR3 has 13 residues. The V end was cut by 3 bases, the J end by 3 bases, with 8 bases between. Per the germline V gene, CDR1 is SGDLS and CDR2 is YYNGEE.